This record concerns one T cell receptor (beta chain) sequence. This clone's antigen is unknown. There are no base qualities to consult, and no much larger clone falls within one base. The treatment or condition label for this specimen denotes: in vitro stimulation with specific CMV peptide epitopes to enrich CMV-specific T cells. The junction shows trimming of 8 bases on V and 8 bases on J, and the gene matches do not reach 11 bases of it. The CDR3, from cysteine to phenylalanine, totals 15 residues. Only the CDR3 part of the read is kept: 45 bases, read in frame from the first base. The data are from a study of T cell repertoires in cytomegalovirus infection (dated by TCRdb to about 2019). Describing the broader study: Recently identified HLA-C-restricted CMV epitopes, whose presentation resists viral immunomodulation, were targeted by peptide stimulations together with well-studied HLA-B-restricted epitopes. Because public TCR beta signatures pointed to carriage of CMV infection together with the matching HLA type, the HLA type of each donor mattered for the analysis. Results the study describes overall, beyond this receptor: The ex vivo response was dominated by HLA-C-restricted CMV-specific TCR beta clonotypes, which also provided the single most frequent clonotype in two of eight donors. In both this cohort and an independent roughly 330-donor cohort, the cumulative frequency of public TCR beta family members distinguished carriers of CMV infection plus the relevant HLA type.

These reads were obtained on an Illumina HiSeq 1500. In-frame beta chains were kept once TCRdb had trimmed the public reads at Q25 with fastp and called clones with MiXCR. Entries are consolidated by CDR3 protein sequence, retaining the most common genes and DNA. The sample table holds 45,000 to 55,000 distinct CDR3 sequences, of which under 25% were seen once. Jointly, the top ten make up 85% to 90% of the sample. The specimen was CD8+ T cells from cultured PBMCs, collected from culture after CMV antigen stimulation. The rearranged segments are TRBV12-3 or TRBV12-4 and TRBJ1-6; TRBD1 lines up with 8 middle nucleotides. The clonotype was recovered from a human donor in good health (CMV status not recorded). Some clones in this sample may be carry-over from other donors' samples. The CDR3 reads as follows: CASSKTGDVDSPLHF. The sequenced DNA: TGTGCCAGCTCGAAGACAGGGGATGTTGATTCACCCCTCCACTTT.